The entry below gives a single T cell receptor beta chain sequence along with its context. This entry belongs to a study of blood T cell repertoires in COVID-19. The wider study: Acute and convalescent COVID-19 specimens originated in the United States, Italy and Spain.

Trimming removed 4 bases from V and 5 bases from J, with 11 bases in between. The CDR3 is 13 residues long. Looked up from germline, CDR1 is LGHDT and CDR2 is YNNKEL (reference sequence). Produced via immunoSEQ multiplex PCR; TCRdb's table is partial and in-frame only. This repertoire shows roughly 130,000 clones, roughly 85% found once; its top ten account for approximately 3.6%. Sequences were obtained from peripheral blood. This TCR derives from a man aged 55-75 years with acute or convalescent COVID-19. The V and J genes are TRBV3-1 (or the pseudogene TRBV3-2) and TRBJ2-5, with D possibly TRBD1 on 5 matching bases. CDR3 sequence (DNA): TGTGCCAGCAGCCGTCAGGGCGCCGAGACCCAGTACTTC. Amino acid sequence: CASSRQGAETQYF.